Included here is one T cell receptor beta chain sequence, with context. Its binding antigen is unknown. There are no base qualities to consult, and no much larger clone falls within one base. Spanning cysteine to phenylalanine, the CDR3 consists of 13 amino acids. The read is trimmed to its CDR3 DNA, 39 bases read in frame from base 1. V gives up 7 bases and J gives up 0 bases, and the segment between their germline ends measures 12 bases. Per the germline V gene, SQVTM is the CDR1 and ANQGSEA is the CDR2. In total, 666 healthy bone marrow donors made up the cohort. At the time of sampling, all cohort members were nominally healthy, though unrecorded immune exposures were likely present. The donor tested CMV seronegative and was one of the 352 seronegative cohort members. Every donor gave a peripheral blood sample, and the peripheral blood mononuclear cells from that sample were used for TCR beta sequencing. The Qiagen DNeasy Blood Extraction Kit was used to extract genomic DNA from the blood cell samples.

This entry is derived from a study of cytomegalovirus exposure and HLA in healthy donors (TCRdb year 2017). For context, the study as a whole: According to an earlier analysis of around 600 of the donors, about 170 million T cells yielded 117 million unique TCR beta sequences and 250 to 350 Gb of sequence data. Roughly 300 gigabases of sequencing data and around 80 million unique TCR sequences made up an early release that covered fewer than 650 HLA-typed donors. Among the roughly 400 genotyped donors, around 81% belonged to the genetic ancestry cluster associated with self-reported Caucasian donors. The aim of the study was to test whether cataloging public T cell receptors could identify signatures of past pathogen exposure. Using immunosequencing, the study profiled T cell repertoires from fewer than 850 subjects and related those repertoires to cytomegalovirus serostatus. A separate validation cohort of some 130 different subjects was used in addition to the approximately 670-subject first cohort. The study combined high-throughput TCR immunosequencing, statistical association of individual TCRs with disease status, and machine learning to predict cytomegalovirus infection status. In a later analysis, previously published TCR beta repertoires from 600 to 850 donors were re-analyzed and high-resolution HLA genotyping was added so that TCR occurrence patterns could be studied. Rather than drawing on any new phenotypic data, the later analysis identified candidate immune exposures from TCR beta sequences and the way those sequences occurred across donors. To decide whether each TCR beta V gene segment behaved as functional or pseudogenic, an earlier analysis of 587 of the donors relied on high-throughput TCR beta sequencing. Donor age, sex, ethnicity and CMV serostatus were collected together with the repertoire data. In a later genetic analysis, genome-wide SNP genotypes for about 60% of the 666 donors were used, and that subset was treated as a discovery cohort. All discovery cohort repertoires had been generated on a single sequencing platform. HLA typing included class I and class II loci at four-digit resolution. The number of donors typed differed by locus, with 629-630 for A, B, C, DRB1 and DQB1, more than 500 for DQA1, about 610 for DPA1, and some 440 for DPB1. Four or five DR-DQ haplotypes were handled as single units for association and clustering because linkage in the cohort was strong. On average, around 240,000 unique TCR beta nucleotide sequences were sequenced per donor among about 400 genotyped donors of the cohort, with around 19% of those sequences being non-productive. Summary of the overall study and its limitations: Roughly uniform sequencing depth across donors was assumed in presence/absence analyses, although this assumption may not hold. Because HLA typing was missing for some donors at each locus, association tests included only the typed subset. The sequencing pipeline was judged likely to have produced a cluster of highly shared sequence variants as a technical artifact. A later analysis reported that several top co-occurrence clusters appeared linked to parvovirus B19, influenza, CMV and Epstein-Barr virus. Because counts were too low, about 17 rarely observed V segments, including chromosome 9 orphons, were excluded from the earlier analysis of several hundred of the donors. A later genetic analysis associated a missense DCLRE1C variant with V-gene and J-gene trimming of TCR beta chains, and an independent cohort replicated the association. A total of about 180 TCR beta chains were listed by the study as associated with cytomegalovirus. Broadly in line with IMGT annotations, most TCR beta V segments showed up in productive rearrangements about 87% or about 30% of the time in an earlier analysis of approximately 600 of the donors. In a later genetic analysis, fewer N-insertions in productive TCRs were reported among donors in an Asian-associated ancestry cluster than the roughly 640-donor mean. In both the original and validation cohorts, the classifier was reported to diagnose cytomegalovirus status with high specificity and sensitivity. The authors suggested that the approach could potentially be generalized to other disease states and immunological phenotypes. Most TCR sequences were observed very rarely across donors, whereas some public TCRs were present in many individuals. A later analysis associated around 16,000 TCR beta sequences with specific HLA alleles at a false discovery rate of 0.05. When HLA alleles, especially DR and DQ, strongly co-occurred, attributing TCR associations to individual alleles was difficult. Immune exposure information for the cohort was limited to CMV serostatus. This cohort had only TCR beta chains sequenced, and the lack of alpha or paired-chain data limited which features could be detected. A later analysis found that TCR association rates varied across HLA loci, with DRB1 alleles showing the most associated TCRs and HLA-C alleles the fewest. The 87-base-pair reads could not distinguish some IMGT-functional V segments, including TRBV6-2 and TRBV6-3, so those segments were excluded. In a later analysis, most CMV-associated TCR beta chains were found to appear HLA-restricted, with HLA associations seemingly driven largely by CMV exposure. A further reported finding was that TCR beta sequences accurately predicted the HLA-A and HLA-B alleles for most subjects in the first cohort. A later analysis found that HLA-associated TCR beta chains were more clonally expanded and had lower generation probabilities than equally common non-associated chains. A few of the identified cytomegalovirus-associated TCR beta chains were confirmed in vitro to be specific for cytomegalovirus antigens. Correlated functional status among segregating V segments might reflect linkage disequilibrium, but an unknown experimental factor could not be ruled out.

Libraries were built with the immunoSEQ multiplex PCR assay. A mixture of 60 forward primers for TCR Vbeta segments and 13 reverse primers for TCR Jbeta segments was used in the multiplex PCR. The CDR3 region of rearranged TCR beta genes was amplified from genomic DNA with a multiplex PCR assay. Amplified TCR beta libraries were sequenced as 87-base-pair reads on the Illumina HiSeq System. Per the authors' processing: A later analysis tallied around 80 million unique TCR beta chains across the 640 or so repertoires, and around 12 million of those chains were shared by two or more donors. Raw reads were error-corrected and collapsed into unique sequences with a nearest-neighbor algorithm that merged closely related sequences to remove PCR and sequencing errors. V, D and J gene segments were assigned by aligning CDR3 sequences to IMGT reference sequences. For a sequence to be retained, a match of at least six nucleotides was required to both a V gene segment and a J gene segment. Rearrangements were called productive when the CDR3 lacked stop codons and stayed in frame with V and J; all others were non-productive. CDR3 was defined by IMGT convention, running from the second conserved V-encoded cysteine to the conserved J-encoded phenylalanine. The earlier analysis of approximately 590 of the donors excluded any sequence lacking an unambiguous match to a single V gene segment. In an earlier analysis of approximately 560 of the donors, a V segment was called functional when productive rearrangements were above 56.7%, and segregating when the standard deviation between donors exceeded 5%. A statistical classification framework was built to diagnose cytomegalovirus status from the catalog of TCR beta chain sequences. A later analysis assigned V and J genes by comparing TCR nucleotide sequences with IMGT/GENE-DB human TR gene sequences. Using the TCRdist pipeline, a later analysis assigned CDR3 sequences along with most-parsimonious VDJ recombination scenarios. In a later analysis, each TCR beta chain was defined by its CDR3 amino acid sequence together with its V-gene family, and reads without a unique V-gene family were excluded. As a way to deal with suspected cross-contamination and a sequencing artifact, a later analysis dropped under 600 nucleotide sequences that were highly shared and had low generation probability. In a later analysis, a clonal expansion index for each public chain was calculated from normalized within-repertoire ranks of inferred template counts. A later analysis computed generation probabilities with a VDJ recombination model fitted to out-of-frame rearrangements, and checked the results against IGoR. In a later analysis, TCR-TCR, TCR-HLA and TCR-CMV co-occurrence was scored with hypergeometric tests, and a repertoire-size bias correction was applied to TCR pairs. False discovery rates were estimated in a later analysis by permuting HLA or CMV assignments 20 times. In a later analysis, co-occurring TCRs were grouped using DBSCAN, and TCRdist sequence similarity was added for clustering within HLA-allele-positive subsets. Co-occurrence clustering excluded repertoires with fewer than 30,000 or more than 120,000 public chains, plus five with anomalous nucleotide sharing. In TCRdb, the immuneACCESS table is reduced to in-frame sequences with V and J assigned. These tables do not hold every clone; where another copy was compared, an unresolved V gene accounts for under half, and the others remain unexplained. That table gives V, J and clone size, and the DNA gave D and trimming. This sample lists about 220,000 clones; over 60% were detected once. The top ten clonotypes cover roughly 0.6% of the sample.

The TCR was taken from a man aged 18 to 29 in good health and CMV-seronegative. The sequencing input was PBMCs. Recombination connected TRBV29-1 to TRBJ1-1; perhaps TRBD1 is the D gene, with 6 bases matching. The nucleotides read TGCAGCGGGGCGGACAGTATGAACACTGAAGCTTTCTTT. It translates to CSGADSMNTEAFF.